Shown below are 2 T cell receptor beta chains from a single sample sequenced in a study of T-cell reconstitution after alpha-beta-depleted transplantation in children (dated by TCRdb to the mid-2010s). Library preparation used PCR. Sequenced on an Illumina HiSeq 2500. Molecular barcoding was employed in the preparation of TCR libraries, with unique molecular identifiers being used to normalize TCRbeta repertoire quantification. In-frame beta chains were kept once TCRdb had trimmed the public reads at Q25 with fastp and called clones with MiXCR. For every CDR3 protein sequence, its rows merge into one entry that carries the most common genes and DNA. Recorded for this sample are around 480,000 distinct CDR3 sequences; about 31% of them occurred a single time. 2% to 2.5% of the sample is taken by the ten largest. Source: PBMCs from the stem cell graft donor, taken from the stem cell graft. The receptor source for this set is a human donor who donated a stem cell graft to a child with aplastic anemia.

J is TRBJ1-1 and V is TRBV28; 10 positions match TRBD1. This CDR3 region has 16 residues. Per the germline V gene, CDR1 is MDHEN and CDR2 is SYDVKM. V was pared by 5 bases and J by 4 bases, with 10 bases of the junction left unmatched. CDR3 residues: CASSPSGTGVSTEAFF. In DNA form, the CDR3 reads TGTGCCAGCAGTCCGTCAGGGACAGGGGTGAGCACTGAAGCTTTCTTT.

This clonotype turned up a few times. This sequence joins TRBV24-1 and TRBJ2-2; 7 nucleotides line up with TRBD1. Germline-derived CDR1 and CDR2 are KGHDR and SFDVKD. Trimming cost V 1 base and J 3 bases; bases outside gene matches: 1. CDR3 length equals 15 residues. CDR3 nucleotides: TGTGCCACCAGTGATTTTACAGGGGACACCGGGGAGCTGTTTTTT. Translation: CATSDFTGDTGELFF.